Listed below are T cell receptor beta chains from one sample, sequenced in a study of T-cell memory formation after mild COVID-19. TCRdb redid the calling of the 5' RACE reads with MiXCR, one entry per CDR3 protein. The sample contains approximately 190,000 distinct CDR3 sequences, about 17% of which appear only once. Sequenced sample: PBMCs or a T cell subset sorted from them (not recorded which). Receptors were obtained from an adult woman who had mild COVID-19 (a few samples of this study predate the infection). Cell type and time point are not known. Each CDR3 is given with its conserved first and last residue. The order of the fields is D gene, V gene, clone size, J gene, CDR3 protein, CDR3 DNA. The D gene is left open where the match is weak. Only part of the rows carry a size: once, few, many, or a class if the clone is expanded.

D: NA; V: TRBV20-1; size: NA; J: TRBJ2-5; CDR3: CSATFLGETQYF; DNA: TGCAGTGCTACGTTCCTGGGGGAGACCCAGTACTTC
D: NA; V: TRBV5-5; size: few; J: TRBJ2-5; CDR3: CASRYGDRLETQYF; DNA: TGTGCCAGCAGATACGGCGACAGGTTAGAGACCCAGTACTTC
D: NA; V: TRBV2; size: NA; J: TRBJ1-2; CDR3: CASSVNRAEGYTF; DNA: TGTGCCAGCAGTGTTAACAGGGCGGAGGGCTACACCTTC
D: TRBD2; V: TRBV20-1; size: few; J: TRBJ2-5; CDR3: CSARSLAGGGETQYF; DNA: TGCAGTGCTAGATCGCTAGCGGGAGGTGGAGAGACCCAGTACTTC
D: TRBD2; V: TRBV2; size: NA; J: TRBJ2-5; CDR3: CASSVARLAGGPETQYF; DNA: TGTGCCAGCAGTGTGGCTCGACTAGCGGGGGGGCCAGAGACCCAGTACTTC
D: NA; V: TRBV13; size: few; J: TRBJ1-2; CDR3: CASSLRGVYGYTF; DNA: TGTGCCAGCAGTTTAAGGGGGGTCTATGGCTACACCTTC
D: NA; V: TRBV9; size: NA; J: TRBJ2-3; CDR3: CASSGGVSDTQYF; DNA: TGTGCCAGCAGCGGCGGGGTTTCAGATACGCAGTATTTT
D: TRBD1; V: TRBV7-2; size: NA; J: TRBJ2-2; CDR3: CASSPIGTGGSGELFF; DNA: TGTGCCAGCAGCCCAATCGGGACAGGGGGATCCGGGGAGCTGTTTTTT
D: NA; V: TRBV7-3; size: few; J: TRBJ2-2; CDR3: CASSLTTHGTGELFF; DNA: TGTGCCAGCAGCTTAACAACTCACGGAACTGGGGAGCTGTTTTTT
D: TRBD1; V: TRBV10-3; size: NA; J: TRBJ2-1; CDR3: CAISQGQSFNEQFF; DNA: TGTGCCATCAGCCAGGGACAGAGCTTCAATGAGCAGTTCTTC
D: NA; V: TRBV7-2; size: NA; J: TRBJ1-3; CDR3: CASRPDSGNTIYF; DNA: TGTGCCAGCCGCCCTGACTCTGGAAACACCATATATTTT
D: NA; V: TRBV12-3/TRBV12-4; size: NA; J: TRBJ1-3; CDR3: CASRMESGNTIYF; DNA: TGTGCCAGCAGAATGGAATCTGGAAACACCATATATTTT
D: NA; V: TRBV20-1; size: few; J: TRBJ1-1; CDR3: CSAREWERNTEAFF; DNA: TGCAGTGCTAGAGAGTGGGAGCGGAACACTGAAGCTTTCTTT
D: NA; V: TRBV5-5; size: NA; J: TRBJ1-5; CDR3: CASSLWAAHQPQHF; DNA: TGTGCCAGCAGCTTGTGGGCAGCTCATCAGCCCCAGCATTTT
D: NA; V: TRBV10-3; size: NA; J: TRBJ2-5; CDR3: CAISESIPGTLQETQYF; DNA: TGTGCCATCAGTGAGTCGATACCAGGGACCCTTCAAGAGACCCAGTACTTC
D: NA; V: TRBV6-2/TRBV6-3; size: few; J: TRBJ2-4; CDR3: CASSYEVTIQYF; DNA: TGTGCCAGCAGTTACGAGGTGACCATTCAGTACTTC
D: TRBD2; V: TRBV5-1; size: NA; J: TRBJ2-7; CDR3: CASSMGLAAKSDEQYF; DNA: TGCGCCAGCAGCATGGGACTAGCGGCCAAAAGCGACGAGCAGTACTTC
D: NA; V: TRBV5-1; size: few; J: TRBJ2-5; CDR3: CASSRQGGEGETQYF; DNA: TGCGCCAGCAGCCGGCAAGGCGGGGAAGGAGAGACCCAGTACTTC
D: NA; V: TRBV7-2; size: NA; J: TRBJ2-3; CDR3: CASSRGSGSTDTQYF; DNA: TGTGCCAGCAGCCGAGGGAGCGGGAGCACAGATACGCAGTATTTT
D: TRBD1; V: TRBV24-1; size: few; J: TRBJ1-2; CDR3: CATSDFTGGSYGYTF; DNA: TGTGCCACCAGTGATTTTACAGGGGGCAGCTATGGCTACACCTTC
D: NA; V: TRBV29-1; size: few; J: TRBJ1-1; CDR3: CSVGEVAEAFF; DNA: TGCAGCGTTGGGGAGGTCGCTGAAGCTTTCTTT
D: TRBD2; V: TRBV4-2; size: NA; J: TRBJ2-2; CDR3: CASSPGLAGGRSRTGELFF; DNA: TGTGCCAGCAGCCCGGGACTAGCGGGAGGGCGAAGTCGGACCGGGGAGCTGTTTTTT
D: TRBD1; V: TRBV6-6; size: NA; J: TRBJ1-1; CDR3: CASSRFQGAGNINTEAFF; DNA: TGTGCCAGCAGTCGATTCCAGGGGGCAGGTAACATCAACACTGAAGCTTTCTTT
D: NA; V: TRBV4-1; size: few; J: TRBJ2-7; CDR3: CASSRLVFEGEQYF; DNA: TGCGCCAGCAGCCGATTGGTGTTCGAAGGCGAGCAGTACTTC
D: NA; V: TRBV2; size: few; J: TRBJ2-1; CDR3: CASSDLWDTQFF; DNA: TGTGCCAGCAGTGATCTTTGGGACACGCAGTTCTTC
D: NA; V: TRBV24-1; size: NA; J: TRBJ2-5; CDR3: CATSEPGRGETQYF; DNA: TGTGCCACCAGTGAGCCGGGACGTGGAGAGACCCAGTACTTC
D: TRBD1; V: TRBV2; size: NA; J: TRBJ2-7; CDR3: CASSGQGTELAEQYF; DNA: TGTGCCAGCAGTGGGCAAGGGACAGAGTTGGCCGAGCAGTACTTC
D: NA; V: TRBV9; size: NA; J: TRBJ2-7; CDR3: CASSVGAGAYEQYF; DNA: TGTGCCAGCAGCGTAGGGGCAGGGGCCTACGAGCAGTACTTC
D: NA; V: TRBV7-9; size: NA; J: TRBJ2-7; CDR3: CASSLSGGSVSYEQYF; DNA: TGTGCCAGCAGCTTATCCGGGGGAAGTGTCTCCTACGAGCAGTACTTC
D: TRBD1; V: TRBV24-1; size: NA; J: TRBJ2-3; CDR3: CATSDPGTGGGKDTQYF; DNA: TGTGCCACCAGTGATCCAGGGACAGGGGGAGGAAAAGATACGCAGTATTTT
D: TRBD2; V: TRBV20-1; size: NA; J: TRBJ2-3; CDR3: CSAERGSGRGTDTQYF; DNA: TGCAGTGCTGAACGTGGGAGCGGGAGGGGCACAGATACGCAGTATTTT
D: NA; V: TRBV27; size: NA; J: TRBJ1-1; CDR3: CASRGVGTEAFF; DNA: TGTGCCAGCAGAGGGGTGGGCACTGAAGCTTTCTTT
D: NA; V: TRBV7-2; size: NA; J: TRBJ2-7; CDR3: CASSFAPGLGYEQYF; DNA: TGTGCCAGCAGCTTTGCACCGGGACTGGGCTACGAGCAGTACTTC
D: NA; V: TRBV3-1; size: NA; J: TRBJ1-2; CDR3: CASSDLGGQGYTF; DNA: TGTGCCAGCAGCGACCTGGGGGGTCAAGGCTACACCTTC
D: NA; V: TRBV5-1; size: NA; J: TRBJ1-5; CDR3: CASSLGGAGGNQPQHF; DNA: TGCGCCAGCAGCTTGGGAGGGGCAGGGGGCAATCAGCCCCAGCATTTT
D: TRBD2; V: TRBV7-2; size: few; J: TRBJ2-1; CDR3: CASSPLTSGRREQFF; DNA: TGTGCCAGCAGCCCGTTGACTAGCGGGAGGCGTGAGCAGTTCTTC
D: NA; V: TRBV7-2; size: NA; J: TRBJ2-6; CDR3: CASSLVAGGANVLTF; DNA: TGTGCCAGCAGCTTAGTTGCTGGTGGGGCCAACGTCCTGACTTTC
D: NA; V: TRBV21-1; size: NA; J: TRBJ2-1; CDR3: CASSKRTAAPEVEQFF; DNA: TGTGCCAGCAGCAAAAGGACAGCCGCTCCCGAGGTTGAGCAGTTCTTC
D: TRBD1; V: TRBV5-1; size: NA; J: TRBJ1-1; CDR3: CASSQSRQGRGTEAFF; DNA: TGCGCCAGCAGCCAAAGCCGACAGGGCCGGGGCACTGAAGCTTTCTTT
D: NA; V: TRBV5-1; size: NA; J: TRBJ2-3; CDR3: CASSGMGTDTQYF; DNA: TGCGCCAGCAGCGGGATGGGCACAGATACGCAGTATTTT
D: NA; V: TRBV20-1; size: few; J: TRBJ2-1; CDR3: CSATAQRRSYNEQFF; DNA: TGCAGTGCAACAGCTCAACGGAGATCCTACAATGAGCAGTTCTTC
D: NA; V: TRBV4-1; size: few; J: TRBJ1-5; CDR3: CASSSGLVSNQPQHF; DNA: TGCGCCAGCAGCTCGGGGTTGGTGAGCAATCAGCCCCAGCATTTT
D: NA; V: TRBV4-1; size: NA; J: TRBJ1-2; CDR3: CASSHDPGVDGYTF; DNA: TGCGCCAGCAGCCATGACCCGGGGGTAGATGGCTACACCTTC
D: NA; V: TRBV11-2; size: NA; J: TRBJ2-3; CDR3: CASSLSNTQYF; DNA: TGTGCCAGCAGCTTATCAAATACGCAGTATTTT
D: NA; V: TRBV28; size: NA; J: TRBJ1-1; CDR3: CASRLQGLNTEAFF; DNA: TGTGCCAGCAGGCTCCAGGGGTTGAACACTGAAGCTTTCTTT
D: NA; V: TRBV5-6; size: NA; J: TRBJ1-2; CDR3: CASSLGQTSNYGYTF; DNA: TGTGCCAGCAGCTTGGGACAGACTTCTAACTATGGCTACACCTTC